This T cell receptor beta chain was found in a study of shared clonotypes between healthy human individuals (dated by TCRdb to about 2020). Study-wide context: The cohort comprised a couple of women and three men aged 18 to 49 years. Each donor's leukapheresis produced roughly between about 0.8 and 8.9 billion PBMCs. To increase sequencing depth and limit assay-specific biases, different laboratories used diverse techniques to prepare libraries and sequence TCR repertoires. Per donor, three plates each were used for CD4 naive and CD4 memory, two for CD8 naive, and one for CD8 memory. Blood TCR repertoires of several healthy adults were deeply sequenced to estimate repertoire size and the extent of clonotype sharing between individuals. Beyond this particular receptor, the publication reports: Sampling was restricted to blood, and TCR repertoires in tissues likely differ from the TCR repertoires found in blood. Compared with non-shared clonotypes, clonotypes shared by all four sorted-subset donors had higher generation probabilities. Because the study included only a small number of donors, the genetic and exposure-history diversity represented was limited. Rarefaction of sorted-subset datasets indicated incomplete sequencing despite the large sequencing depth. Pairwise subsampling led to the expectation that sequencing depth would affect the degree of clonotype sharing among donors. Naive subsets generally had larger estimated clonotype richness than memory subsets did. Approximately 5% of naive CD4, 3.5% of naive CD8, approximately 2.2% of memory CD4, and 0.4% of memory CD8 clonotypes were shared across several donors.

As concerns this clone: The target of this receptor is not known. Base-call qualities are not available, and no considerably larger clone is one nucleotide away.

Using the deep immunoSEQ assay, TCR CDR3 regions were amplified from genomic DNA by multiplex PCR. Genomic DNA extracted from each cell subset was distributed evenly over all wells of several immunoSEQ 96-well plates, and each plate served as one replicate. Each replicate PCR for sorted subsets received roughly 0.2 ug genomic DNA, equal to roughly 30,000 T cell genomes. The purified libraries were quantified using a Qubit 3.0 fluorometer, sized with a Bioanalyzer 2100, and then quantified again using the KAPA Library Quantification kit. Each immunoSEQ 96-well plate was sequenced on its own single-read 150-cycle Illumina NextSeq 550 flow cell. The authors' pipeline ran thus. Because only junctional sequences without quality scores were contained in the immunoSEQ output, filtering matching that applied to full-length reads could not be performed. To assign V/J genes and CDR3, sequences were annotated using PyIR, a Python wrapper for IgBLAST v1.9, with IMGT germline references. Any read was removed if the V/J assignment was weak (E-value above 1e-6), the CDR3 was missing, or the read contained stop codons, out-of-frame junctions, or ambiguous translated residues. V3J clonotypes were defined as sequences sharing an identical inferred V gene, J gene, and CDR3 amino acid sequence. The percentage overlap between two repertoires was calculated by dividing the number of shared unique clonotypes by the size of the smaller repertoire. Repertoire richness was assessed with RTK rarefaction, the Chao1 estimator, and Recon v2.1 estimates of unobserved clonotypes. Generation probabilities were computed with OLGA for all TCRbeta clonotypes obtained by the gDNA method from four donors. TCRdb limited this immuneACCESS table to in-frame rearrangements with V and J called. A share of clones is missing; checked studies link under half to unresolved V genes, and the rest is unexplained. V, J and clone size derive from that table, while D and trimming were established from the DNA sequence. The sample data list 2 million to 2.5 million clones, and approximately 94% of these were observed just once. The ten largest clonotypes hold around 0.37% of the sample.

Healthy HIV-negative adults with no recently reported acute infections or vaccinations were included as donors. All donors were Caucasian adults living in Nashville, Tennessee, USA. CD4+ T cells were enriched by magnetic negative selection; naive cells were then positively selected on CD45RA, and the negative fraction formed the memory subset. Blood was obtained by leukapheresis, after which PBMCs were separated by Ficoll-Histopaque density gradient centrifugation and cryopreserved in liquid nitrogen vapor phase. Analytical flow cytometry was used to check the purity and quantity of every magnetically sorted T cell population. From each sorted fraction, genomic DNA was isolated and quantified by UV absorbance on a Nanodrop 2000c. The sample taken for sequencing was naive CD4+ T cells from PBMCs. The cell subset or site label for this specimen denotes: CD45RA+ positively selected. The receptor comes from a young man in good health. Some clones in this sample may be carry-over from other donors' samples.

The base sequence is TGTGCCAGCAGTTTGGGGGGCAGGGGATACACTGAAGCTTTCTTT. This yields the protein CASSLGGRGYTEAFF. The chain joins TRBV27 to TRBJ1-1; TRBD1 is possibly the D segment (6 matching bases). V and J are truncated by 3 bases and 3 bases respectively, leaving an intervening sequence of 14 bases. Taken from the germline V gene (reference sequence), the CDR1 and CDR2 loops are MNHEY and SMNVEV. The cysteine opens and the phenylalanine closes a CDR3 of 15 amino acids. Left in the record is the CDR3 DNA by itself, 45 bases read in frame from the first base.